These T cell receptor beta chains were read from a single sample in a study of blood T cell repertoires in COVID-19. Method: immunoSEQ multiplex PCR; TCRdb's copy keeps in-frame clones and lacks some. The data show about 120,000 clones, with roughly 79% seen just once and 2% to 2.5% held by the top ten. Sample: peripheral blood. The receptors derive from a man in his sixties or seventies with acute or convalescent COVID-19. Each CDR3 is given without its conserved first and last residue. The order of the fields is J gene, V gene, D gene, CDR3 protein. A D gene is named only where the DNA matches it firmly.

j_gene: TRBJ2-1
v_gene: TRBV11-2
d_gene: NA
CDR3aa: ASSLQGAAPYNEQF

j_gene: TRBJ1-4
v_gene: TRBV7-9
d_gene: NA
CDR3aa: ASSSSATNEKLF

j_gene: TRBJ2-7
v_gene: TRBV5-5
d_gene: NA
CDR3aa: ASSLVPTSGEQY

j_gene: TRBJ1-1
v_gene: TRBV3-1/TRBV3-2
d_gene: TRBD1
CDR3aa: ASSPQRIGAGGNEAF

j_gene: TRBJ1-1
v_gene: TRBV5-1
d_gene: TRBD1
CDR3aa: ASRTGGENTEAF

j_gene: TRBJ2-3
v_gene: TRBV3-1/TRBV3-2
d_gene: TRBD2
CDR3aa: ASSRLAGGTDTQY

j_gene: TRBJ1-1
v_gene: TRBV5-6
d_gene: NA
CDR3aa: ASSLGGNTEAF

j_gene: TRBJ1-4
v_gene: TRBV7-9
d_gene: TRBD1
CDR3aa: ASSLALGQGGTNEKLF

j_gene: TRBJ1-1
v_gene: TRBV7-9
d_gene: NA
CDR3aa: ASRSEQGEAF

j_gene: TRBJ1-2
v_gene: TRBV18
d_gene: TRBD1
CDR3aa: ASSTTGVDGYT

j_gene: TRBJ1-2
v_gene: TRBV3-1/TRBV3-2
d_gene: NA
CDR3aa: ASSQDLAREDGYT

j_gene: TRBJ1-2
v_gene: TRBV6-6
d_gene: NA
CDR3aa: ASSRSRGDSYGYT

j_gene: TRBJ1-1
v_gene: TRBV18
d_gene: NA
CDR3aa: ASSPRGDTENTEAF

j_gene: TRBJ1-2
v_gene: TRBV9
d_gene: TRBD1
CDR3aa: ASSPTGAVGYT

j_gene: TRBJ2-3
v_gene: TRBV2
d_gene: TRBD1
CDR3aa: ASTPTGDSTDTQY

j_gene: TRBJ1-1
v_gene: TRBV3-1/TRBV3-2
d_gene: NA
CDR3aa: ASSQGRGTEAF